The entry below gives a single T cell receptor (beta chain) sequence along with its context. This clone has a single count. Its antigen is unknown. Base qualities are not recorded, but no much larger clone differs from it by a single base. The donors were included in the validation cohort of 130 or so subjects, a group kept apart from the roughly 670-subject first cohort. V loses 0 bases of germline sequence and J loses 0 bases, and the interval between the two ends is 20 bases. The germline V gene sets CDR1 to KGHSH and CDR2 to LQKENI. The CDR3, cysteine through phenylalanine, is 19 amino acids long. Only CDR3 DNA remains: 57 bases, in frame from the first base. The data were obtained in a study of cytomegalovirus exposure and HLA in healthy donors (dated by TCRdb to between 2016 and 2019). As for the study more broadly: The 500 to 800 repertoires of the first cohort and the 95 to 150 validation repertoires were produced on the same platform, according to a later analysis. The study aimed to test whether cataloging public T cell receptors could reveal signatures of past pathogen exposure. Along with the roughly 710-subject first cohort, a separate validation cohort of around 110 different subjects was used. The study combined high-throughput TCR immunosequencing, statistical association of individual TCRs with disease status, and machine learning to predict cytomegalovirus infection status.

What the study reported, not specific to this receptor: Most TCR sequences were observed very rarely across donors, whereas some public TCRs were present in many individuals. A total of 150 to 200 TCR beta chains were listed by the study as associated with cytomegalovirus. According to the authors, the approach could potentially be generalized to other disease states and immunological phenotypes. Of the cluster scores, roughly 93% were above 0 in a later analysis, which found that TCRs clustered in the first cohort also tended to co-occur in the 120 validation repertoires. The classifier was reported to diagnose cytomegalovirus status with high specificity and sensitivity in both the original and validation cohorts. In vitro tests confirmed that a few of the cytomegalovirus-associated TCR beta chains recognize cytomegalovirus antigens. A later analysis lacked HLA typing for the validation cohort, so it scored co-occurrence in that cohort across all 110 or so repertoires.

The receptor library was made with the immunoSEQ multiplex PCR assay. The paper's processing steps were these. A statistical classification framework was built for diagnosing cytomegalovirus status from the catalog of TCR beta chain sequences. The clones in this table, taken by TCRdb from immuneACCESS, are in-frame only. Not every clone is retained; where verified, under half of the shortfall comes from an unresolved V gene, and the cause of the rest is unknown. The V and J calls and clone size come from that table; D and trimming were worked out from the DNA. Within this sample are approximately 53,000 clones, with about 90% of them counted one time only. The ten largest clonotypes hold about 1.5% of the sample.

The chain is assembled from TRBV18 and TRBJ1-1, with the D gene not clear enough to name. This sequence was found in a man between 18 and 29 years old in good health and CMV-seronegative. Sequenced sample: PBMCs. DNA sequence: TGTGCCAGCTCACCACCGTCGCGGGGAGTTAAAAGAATGAACACTGAAGCTTTCTTT. Its translation is CASSPPSRGVKRMNTEAFF.